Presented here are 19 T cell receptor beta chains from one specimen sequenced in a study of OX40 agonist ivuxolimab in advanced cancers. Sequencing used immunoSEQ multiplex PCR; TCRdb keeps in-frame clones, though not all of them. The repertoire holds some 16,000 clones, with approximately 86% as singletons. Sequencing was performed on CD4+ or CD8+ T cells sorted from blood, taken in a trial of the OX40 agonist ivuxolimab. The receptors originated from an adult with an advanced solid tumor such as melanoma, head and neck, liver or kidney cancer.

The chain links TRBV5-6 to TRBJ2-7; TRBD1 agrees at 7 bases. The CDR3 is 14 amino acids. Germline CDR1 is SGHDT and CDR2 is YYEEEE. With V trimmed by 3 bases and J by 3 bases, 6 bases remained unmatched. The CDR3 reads CASSSPGQIYEQYF. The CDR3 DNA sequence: TGTGCCAGCAGCTCACCGGGACAGATCTACGAGCAGTACTTC.

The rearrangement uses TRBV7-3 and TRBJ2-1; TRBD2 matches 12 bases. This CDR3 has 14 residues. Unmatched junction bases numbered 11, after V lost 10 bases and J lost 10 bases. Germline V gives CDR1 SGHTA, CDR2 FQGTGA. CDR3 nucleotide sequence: TGTGCCACCCCGACTAGCGGGAGTATCTGGGAGCAGTTCTTC. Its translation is CATPTSGSIWEQFF.

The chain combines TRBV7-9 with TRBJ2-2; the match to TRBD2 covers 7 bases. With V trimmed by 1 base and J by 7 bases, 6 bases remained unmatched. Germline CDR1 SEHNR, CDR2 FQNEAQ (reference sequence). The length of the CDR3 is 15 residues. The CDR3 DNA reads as TGTGCCAGCAGCTTAGGAACGACTAGCAGCGGGGAGCTGTTTTTT. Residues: CASSLGTTSSGELFF.

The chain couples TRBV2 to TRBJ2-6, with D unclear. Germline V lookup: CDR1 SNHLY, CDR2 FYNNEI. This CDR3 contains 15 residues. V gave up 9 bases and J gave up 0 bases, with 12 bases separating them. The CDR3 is CASRQATSGANVLTF. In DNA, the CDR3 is TGTGCCAGTAGGCAGGCGACCTCTGGGGCCAACGTCCTGACTTTC.

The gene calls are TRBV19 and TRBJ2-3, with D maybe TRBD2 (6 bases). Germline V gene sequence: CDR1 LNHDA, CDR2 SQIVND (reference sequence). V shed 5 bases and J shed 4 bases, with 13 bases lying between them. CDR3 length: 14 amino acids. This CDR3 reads CASSPGLLADTQYF. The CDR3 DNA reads TGTGCCAGTAGTCCCGGACTATTGGCAGATACGCAGTATTTT.

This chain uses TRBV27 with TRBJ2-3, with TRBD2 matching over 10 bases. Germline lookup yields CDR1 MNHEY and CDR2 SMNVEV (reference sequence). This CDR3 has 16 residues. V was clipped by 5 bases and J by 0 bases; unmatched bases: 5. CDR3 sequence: CASSASTSGSTDTQYF. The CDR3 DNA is TGTGCCAGCAGTGCCTCGACTAGCGGGAGCACAGATACGCAGTATTTT.

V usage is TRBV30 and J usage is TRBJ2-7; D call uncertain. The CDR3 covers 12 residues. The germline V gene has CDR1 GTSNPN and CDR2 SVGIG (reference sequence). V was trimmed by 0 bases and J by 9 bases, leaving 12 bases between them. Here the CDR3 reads CAWSVPQGRQYF. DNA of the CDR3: TGTGCCTGGAGTGTACCTCAAGGGCGGCAGTACTTC. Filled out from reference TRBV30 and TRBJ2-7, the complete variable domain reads SQTIHQWPATLVQPVGSPLSLECTVEGTSNPNLYWYRQAAGRGLQLLFYSVGIGQISSEVPQNLSASRPQDRQFILSSKKLLLSDSGFYLCAWSVPQGRQYFGPGTRLTVT.

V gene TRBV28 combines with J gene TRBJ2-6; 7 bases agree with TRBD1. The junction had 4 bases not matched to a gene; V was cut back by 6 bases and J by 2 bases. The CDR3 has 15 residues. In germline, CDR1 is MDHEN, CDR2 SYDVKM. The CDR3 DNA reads TGTGCCAGCAGCTCGGGACAGACTGGGGCCAACGTCCTGACTTTC. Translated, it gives CASSSGQTGANVLTF.

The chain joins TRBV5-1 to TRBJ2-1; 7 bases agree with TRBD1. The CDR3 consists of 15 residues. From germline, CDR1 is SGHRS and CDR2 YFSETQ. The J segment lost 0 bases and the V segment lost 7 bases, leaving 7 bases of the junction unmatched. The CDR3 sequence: CASGRDSSSYNEQFF. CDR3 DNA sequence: TGCGCCAGCGGTCGGGACAGTAGCTCCTACAATGAGCAGTTCTTC.

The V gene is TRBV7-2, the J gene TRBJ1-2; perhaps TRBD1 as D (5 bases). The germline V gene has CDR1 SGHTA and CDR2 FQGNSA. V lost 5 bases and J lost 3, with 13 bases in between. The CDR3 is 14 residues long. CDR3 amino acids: CASSLPGQDYGYTF. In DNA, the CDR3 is TGTGCCAGCAGCCTTCCCGGACAAGACTATGGCTACACCTTC.

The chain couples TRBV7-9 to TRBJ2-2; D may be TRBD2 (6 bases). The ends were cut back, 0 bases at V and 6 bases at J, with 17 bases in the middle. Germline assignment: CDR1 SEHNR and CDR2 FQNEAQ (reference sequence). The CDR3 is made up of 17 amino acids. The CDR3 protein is CASSLALTDSGAGELFF. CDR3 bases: TGTGCCAGCAGCTTAGCGCTAACAGACTCGGGAGCCGGGGAGCTGTTTTTT.

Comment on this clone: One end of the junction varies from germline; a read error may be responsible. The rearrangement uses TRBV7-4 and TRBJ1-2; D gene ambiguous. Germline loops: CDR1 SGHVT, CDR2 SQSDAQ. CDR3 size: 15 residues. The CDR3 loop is CASSYIDSARKTYGF. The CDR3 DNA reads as TGTGCCAGCAGCTACATCGATTCAGCTCGAAAGACCTATGGCTTC.

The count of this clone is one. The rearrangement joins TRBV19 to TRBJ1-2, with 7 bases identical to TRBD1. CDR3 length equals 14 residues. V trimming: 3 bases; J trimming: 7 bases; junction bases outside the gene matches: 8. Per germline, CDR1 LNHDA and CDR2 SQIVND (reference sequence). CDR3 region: CASSMGGQSLGYTF. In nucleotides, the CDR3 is TGTGCCAGTAGTATGGGGGGACAGAGCCTTGGCTACACCTTC.

CDR3 in DNA: TGCGCCAGCAGCCAATTCTCAACAGGGGAGAGTCGAGCTTTCTTT. It encodes CASSQFSTGESRAFF. The chain links TRBV4-1 to TRBJ1-1, with TRBD1 matching 7 bases. The CDR3 is 15 amino acids. Germline V CDR1 and CDR2: MGHRA, YSYEKL. The V gene end was trimmed by 2 bases and the J gene end by 10 bases; junction bases not matched to a gene: 13.

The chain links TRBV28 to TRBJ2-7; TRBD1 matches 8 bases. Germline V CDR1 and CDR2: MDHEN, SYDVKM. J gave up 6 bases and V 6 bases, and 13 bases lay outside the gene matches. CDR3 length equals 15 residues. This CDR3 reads CASRPQGAIRGEQYF. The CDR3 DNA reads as TGTGCCAGCAGGCCCCAGGGGGCTATACGGGGCGAGCAGTACTTC. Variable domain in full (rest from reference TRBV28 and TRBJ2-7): DVKVTQSSRYLVKRTGEKVFLECVQDMDHENMFWYRQDPGLGLRLIYFSYDVKMKEKGDIPEGYSVSREKKERFSLILESASTNQTSMYLCASRPQGAIRGEQYFGPGTRLTVT.

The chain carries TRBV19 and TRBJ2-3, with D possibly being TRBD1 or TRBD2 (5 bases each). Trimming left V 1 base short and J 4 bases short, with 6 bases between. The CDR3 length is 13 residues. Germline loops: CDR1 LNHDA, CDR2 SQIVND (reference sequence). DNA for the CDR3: TGTGCCAGTAGTATAGGAGGGGCAGATACGCAGTATTTT. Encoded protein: CASSIGGADTQYF.

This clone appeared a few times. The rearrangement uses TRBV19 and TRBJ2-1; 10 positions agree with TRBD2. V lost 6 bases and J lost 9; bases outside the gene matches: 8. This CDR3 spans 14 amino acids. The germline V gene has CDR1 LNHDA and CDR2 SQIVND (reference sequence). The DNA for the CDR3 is TGTGCCAGTAGGCCGGCTAGCGGGAGTGCTGAGCAGTTCTTC. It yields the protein CASRPASGSAEQFF.

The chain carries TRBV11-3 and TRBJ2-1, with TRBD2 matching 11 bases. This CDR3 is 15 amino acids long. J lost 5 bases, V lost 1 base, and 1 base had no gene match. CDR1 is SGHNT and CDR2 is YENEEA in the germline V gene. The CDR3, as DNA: TGTGCCAGCAGCTTAGGACTAGCGGGGCACAATGAGCAGTTCTTC. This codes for CASSLGLAGHNEQFF.

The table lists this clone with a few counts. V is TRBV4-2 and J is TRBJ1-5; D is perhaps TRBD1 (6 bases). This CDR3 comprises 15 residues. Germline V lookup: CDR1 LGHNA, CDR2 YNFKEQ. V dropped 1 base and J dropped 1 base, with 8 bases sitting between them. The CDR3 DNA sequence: TGTGCCAGCAGCCAAGTCAGGGGCAGCAATCAGCCCCAGCATTTT. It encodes CASSQVRGSNQPQHF.